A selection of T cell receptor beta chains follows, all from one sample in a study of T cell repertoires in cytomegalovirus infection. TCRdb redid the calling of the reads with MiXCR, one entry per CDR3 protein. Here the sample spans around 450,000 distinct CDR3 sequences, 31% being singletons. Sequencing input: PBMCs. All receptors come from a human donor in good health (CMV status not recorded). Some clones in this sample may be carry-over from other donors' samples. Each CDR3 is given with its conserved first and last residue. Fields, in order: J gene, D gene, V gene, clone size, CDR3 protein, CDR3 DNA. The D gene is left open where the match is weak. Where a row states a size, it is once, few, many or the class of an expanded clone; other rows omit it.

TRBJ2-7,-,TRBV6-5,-,CASSFPRYEQYF,TGTGCCAGCAGTTTCCCCCGTTACGAGCAGTACTTC
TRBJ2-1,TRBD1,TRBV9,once,CASSGYRGRDRFNEQFF,TGTGCCAGCAGCGGATACAGGGGGCGCGATAGATTCAATGAGCAGTTCTTC
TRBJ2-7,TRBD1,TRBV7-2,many,CASSSRIQGDHEQYF,TGTGCCAGCAGCTCCAGAATACAGGGGGACCACGAGCAGTACTTC
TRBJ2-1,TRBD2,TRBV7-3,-,CASSTSGGAFFEQFF,TGTGCCAGCAGCACTAGCGGGGGGGCCTTTTTTGAGCAGTTCTTC
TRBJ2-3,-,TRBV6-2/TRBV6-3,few,CASSWAGRFSTDTQYF,TGTGCCAGCAGTTGGGCAGGGCGATTTAGCACAGATACGCAGTATTTT
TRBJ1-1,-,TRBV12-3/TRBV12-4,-,CASWRYGVTEAFF,TGTGCCAGCTGGAGGTACGGGGTCACTGAAGCTTTCTTT
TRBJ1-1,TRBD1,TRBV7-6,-,CASSLGQGAVDTEAFF,TGTGCCAGCAGCCTCGGACAGGGGGCGGTGGACACTGAAGCTTTCTTT
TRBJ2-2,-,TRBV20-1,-,CSARVLQNTGELFF,TGCAGTGCTAGAGTTCTACAGAACACCGGGGAGCTGTTTTTT
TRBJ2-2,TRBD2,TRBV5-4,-,CASSFNPGLAGTGELFF,TGTGCCAGCAGCTTCAACCCCGGGCTAGCGGGCACCGGGGAGCTGTTTTTT
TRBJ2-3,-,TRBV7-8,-,CSSSSGFGETQYF,TGTTCCAGCAGCTCAGGTTTCGGGGAGACGCAGTATTTT
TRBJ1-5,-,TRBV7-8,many,CASSFRQGYQPQHF,TGTGCCAGCAGCTTCCGGCAGGGCTATCAGCCCCAGCATTTT
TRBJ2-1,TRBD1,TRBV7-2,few,CASSFYRGFDEQFF,TGTGCCAGCAGCTTCTACAGGGGGTTCGATGAGCAGTTCTTC
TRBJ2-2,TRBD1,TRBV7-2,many,CASSLAGRWLQGATGELFF,TGTGCCAGCAGCTTAGCAGGACGGTGGTTACAGGGGGCCACCGGGGAGCTGTTTTTT
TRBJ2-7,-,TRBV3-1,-,CASSPREKSEQYF,TGTGCCAGCAGCCCCCGGGAGAAATCCGAGCAGTACTTC
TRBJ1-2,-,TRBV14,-,CASSQVWGAKDGYTF,TGTGCCAGCAGCCAAGTGTGGGGGGCAAAGGATGGCTACACCTTC
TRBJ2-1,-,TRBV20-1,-,CSASGRAGALNNEQFF,TGCAGTGCTAGCGGTCGGGCGGGGGCCCTTAACAATGAGCAGTTCTTC
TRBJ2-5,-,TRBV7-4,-,CASSLAGDTRVFRGTQYF,TGTGCCAGCAGCTTAGCGGGAGACACAAGGGTGTTCCGTGGGACCCAGTACTTC
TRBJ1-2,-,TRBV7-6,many,CASSLEAKGRYGYTF,TGTGCCAGCAGCTTAGAAGCCAAGGGGCGATATGGCTACACCTTC
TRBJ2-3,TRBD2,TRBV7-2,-,CASSLRRGGADTQYF,TGTGCCAGCAGCTTACGGCGCGGGGGTGCAGATACGCAGTATTTT
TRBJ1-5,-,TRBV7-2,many,CASSLDRTNQPQHF,TGTGCCAGCAGCTTAGACAGGACGAATCAGCCCCAGCATTTT
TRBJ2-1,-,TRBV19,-,CASSIDSGTSYNERFF,TGTGCCAGTAGTATAGATTCTGGGACTTCCTACAATGAGCGGTTCTTC
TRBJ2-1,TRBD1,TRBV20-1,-,CSSSPGQVYNEQFF,TGCAGTTCCAGCCCGGGACAGGTCTACAATGAGCAGTTCTTC
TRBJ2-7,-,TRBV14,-,CASSHRRGAEGEQYF,TGTGCCAGCAGCCACCGAAGGGGGGCTGAGGGCGAGCAGTACTTC
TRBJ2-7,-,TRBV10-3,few,CAISSDWRAYEQYF,TGTGCCATCAGTTCGGACTGGAGAGCCTACGAGCAGTACTTC
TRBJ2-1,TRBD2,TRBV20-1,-,CSASGVAGGYNEQFF,TGCAGTGCTAGCGGTGTAGCGGGGGGGTACAATGAGCAGTTCTTC
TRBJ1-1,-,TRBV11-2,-,CASSSRGGWFTEAFF,TGTGCCAGCAGCTCCCGGGGAGGGTGGTTTACTGAAGCTTTCTTT
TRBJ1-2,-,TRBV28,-,CASSANLQGSNGYTF,TGTGCCAGCAGTGCGAATCTACAGGGAAGCAATGGCTACACCTTC
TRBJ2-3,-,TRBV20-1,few,CSARRTDTQYF,TGCAGTGCGCGGAGGACAGATACGCAGTATTTT
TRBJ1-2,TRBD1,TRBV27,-,CASRLTPPGQGRLYGYTF,TGTGCCAGCAGACTAACCCCCCCCGGACAGGGGAGACTCTATGGCTACACCTTC
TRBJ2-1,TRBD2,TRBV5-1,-,CASSPGLAGVRTYNEQFF,TGCGCCAGCAGCCCGGGACTAGCGGGGGTACGTACCTACAATGAGCAGTTCTTC
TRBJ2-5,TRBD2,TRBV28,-,CASSQRTRLAGTQYF,TGTGCCAGCAGTCAAAGGACTCGATTAGCGGGGACCCAGTACTTC
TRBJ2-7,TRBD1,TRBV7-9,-,CASSLGNRDRQSYEQYF,TGTGCCAGCAGCTTAGGCAACCGGGACAGGCAGTCCTACGAGCAGTACTTC
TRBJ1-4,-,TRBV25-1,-,CASTPSEKLFF,TGTGCCAGCACGCCATCGGAAAAACTGTTTTTT
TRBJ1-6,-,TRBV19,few,CASSSTGIFNSPLHF,TGTGCCAGTAGTTCCACAGGGATATTTAATTCACCCCTCCACTTT
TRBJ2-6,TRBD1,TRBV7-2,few,CASSGPGQGRGANVLTF,TGTGCCAGCAGCGGTCCTGGACAGGGAAGAGGGGCCAACGTCCTGACTTTC
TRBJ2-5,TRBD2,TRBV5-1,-,CASSLRGISGVPETQYF,TGCGCCAGCAGCCTCAGGGGTATTAGCGGGGTCCCGGAGACCCAGTACTTC
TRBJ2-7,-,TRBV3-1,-,CASSQDLPAYEQYF,TGTGCCAGCAGCCAAGATCTCCCAGCCTACGAGCAGTACTTC
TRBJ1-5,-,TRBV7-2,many,CASGPRSSNQPQHF,TGTGCCAGCGGTCCCCGGAGTAGCAATCAGCCCCAGCATTTT
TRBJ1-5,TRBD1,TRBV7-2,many,CASSFSKQGGSNQPQHF,TGTGCCAGCAGCTTCAGCAAGCAGGGGGGAAGCAATCAGCCCCAGCATTTT
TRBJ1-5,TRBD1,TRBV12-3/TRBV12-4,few,CASSRDREDQPQHF,TGTGCCAGCAGTCGGGACAGGGAGGATCAGCCCCAGCATTTT
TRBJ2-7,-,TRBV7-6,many,CASSLRDSYEQYF,TGTGCCAGCAGCTTAAGAGATTCCTACGAGCAGTACTTC
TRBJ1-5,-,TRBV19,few,CASMGAYRTNSNQPQHF,TGTGCCAGTATGGGGGCCTACCGAACTAATAGCAATCAGCCCCAGCATTTT
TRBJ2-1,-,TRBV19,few,CASSIEVAGSEQFF,TGTGCCAGTAGTATAGAGGTTGCCGGGAGTGAGCAGTTCTTC
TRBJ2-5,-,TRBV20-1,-,CSARLGTRKETQYF,TGCAGTGCTAGATTGGGGACCCGGAAAGAGACCCAGTACTTC
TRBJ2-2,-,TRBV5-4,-,CASSPAGGNGELFF,TGTGCCAGCAGCCCGGCCGGAGGGAACGGGGAGCTGTTTTTT
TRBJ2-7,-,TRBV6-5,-,CASSYSRSASSSYEQYF,TGTGCCAGCAGTTACTCGAGGTCAGCTAGTAGCTCCTACGAGCAGTACTTC
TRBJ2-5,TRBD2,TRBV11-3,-,CASSLAAGGIQETQYF,TGTGCCAGCAGCTTAGCTGCGGGGGGCATACAAGAGACCCAGTACTTC
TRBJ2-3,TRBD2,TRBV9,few,CASSAKIGGGSTDTQYF,TGTGCCAGCAGCGCCAAAATCGGCGGGGGAAGCACAGATACGCAGTATTTT
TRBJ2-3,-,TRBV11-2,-,CASSLVDRRGDTQYF,TGTGCCAGCAGCTTAGTAGACAGGCGGGGAGATACGCAGTATTTT
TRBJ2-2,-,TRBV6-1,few,CASRAPRGDNTGELFF,TGTGCCAGCAGGGCCCCCCGGGGAGATAACACCGGGGAGCTGTTTTTT
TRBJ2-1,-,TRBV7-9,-,CASSLDPHNEQFF,TGTGCCAGCAGCTTAGATCCGCACAATGAGCAGTTCTTC
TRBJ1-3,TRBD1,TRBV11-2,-,CASSLTGSGNTIYF,TGTGCCAGCAGCTTGACAGGGTCTGGAAACACCATATATTTT
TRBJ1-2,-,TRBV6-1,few,CASSEIRESYGYTF,TGTGCCAGCAGTGAAATTCGAGAGTCCTATGGCTACACCTTC
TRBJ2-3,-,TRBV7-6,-,CASSRDPRSPDTQYF,TGTGCCAGCAGCCGGGACCCCCGATCCCCAGATACGCAGTATTTT
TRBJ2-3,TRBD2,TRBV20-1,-,CSAEAGGPSVVNTQYF,TGCAGTGCCGAAGCGGGGGGGCCGTCGGTTGTGAATACGCAGTATTTT
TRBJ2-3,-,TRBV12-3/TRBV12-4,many,CASNRGTLGEDTQYF,TGTGCCAGCAATCGGGGGACCCTTGGGGAAGATACGCAGTATTTT
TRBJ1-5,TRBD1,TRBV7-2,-,CASSLVQGKIQPQHF,TGTGCCAGCAGCTTAGTACAGGGGAAGATTCAGCCCCAGCATTTT
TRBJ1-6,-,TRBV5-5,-,CASSLAPYNSPLHF,TGTGCCAGCAGCTTGGCACCCTATAATTCACCCCTCCACTTT
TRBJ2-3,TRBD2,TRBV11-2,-,CASSPSGGGSDTQYF,TGTGCCAGCAGCCCGAGCGGGGGAGGATCAGATACGCAGTATTTT